The T cell receptor (beta chain) described here comes from a study of OX40 agonist ivuxolimab in advanced cancers. Study details: Prior anti-PD-1, anti-PD-L1 or anti-CTLA-4 therapy was allowed; around 40% had some.

This CDR3 is built from 13 residues. The V gene's germline CDR1 is SGHDT and CDR2 YYEEEE. With 3 bases removed from V and 7 bases from J, the gap between germline ends came to 13 bases. Assay used: immunoSEQ multiplex PCR; TCRdb lists only in-frame clones, some missing. This table holds 71,000 or so clones, roughly 92% found once. Comment on this clone: Other nucleotide sequences in the sample specify the same CDR3.

The input for sequencing was CD4+ or CD8+ T cells sorted from blood, taken in a trial of the OX40 agonist ivuxolimab. This sequence was found in an adult with an advanced solid tumor such as melanoma, head and neck, liver or kidney cancer. The V call is TRBV5-6, the J call TRBJ1-1; maybe TRBD1 (5 bases). In DNA, the CDR3 is TGTGCCAGCAGCTCCGGGACGGAGGGTGAAGCTTTCTTT. Translating gives CASSSGTEGEAFF.